This T cell receptor beta chain is from a study of post-analysis software for immune sequencing data. Background on the study: The study covered relapsing-remitting, secondary progressive and progressive-relapsing courses of multiple sclerosis.

Looked up from germline, CDR1 is SGHRS and CDR2 is YFSETQ. J lost 9 bases, V lost 3 bases, and 4 bases had no gene match. The CDR3 has 14 residues. This clonotype has only a few counts. The target antigen is unknown. Study-level points and caveats: A few TRBV segments (TRBV5-6, TRBV5-1 and TRBV20-1 among them) occurred more frequently in patients than in controls. Samples sharing a preparation batch grouped tightly together when assessed by F measure. Normalized Chao1 diversity in multiple sclerosis patients fell significantly below that of controls.

Included in the TCR beta cDNA libraries were unique molecular identifiers. When 1 to 10 million T cells were used, they gave 500,000 or so cDNA molecules. One entry per CDR3 protein, called by TCRdb with MiXCR from the PCR reads. This table holds about 540,000 distinct CDR3 sequences, about a third found once. The chain is built from TRBV5-1 and TRBJ1-6; 9 bases are shared with TRBD1. The sequencing input was blood. The clonotype comes from a girl aged 2-17 years with multiple sclerosis. The CDR3 DNA follows: TGCGCCAGCAGCTATACAGGGGGCAGTTCACCCCTCCACTTT. Translating gives CASSYTGGSSPLHF.